In its sample, the clone carrying this T cell receptor (beta chain) was seen a few times. Its antigen is not known. This sample was taken from a study of blood T cells in healthy people across ages. Notes on the study in general: Considered underestimates were the diversity estimates obtained from one million T cells. Greater diversity and more naive CD4+ cells were seen in long-lived donors than in aged donors.

The authors ran a second PCR of about 6 to 11 cycles using a sample-barcoded 5' primer and a J-beta primer mix. TCRdb reprocessed the 5' RACE reads via MiXCR and lists one record per CDR3 protein. The profile shows some 1.8 million distinct CDR3 sequences, about 39% of them singletons. Germline CDR1 reads SGDLS; CDR2 reads YYNGEE. V trimming: 0 bases; J trimming: 4 bases; junction bases outside the gene matches: 10. This CDR3 comprises 17 residues. The chain carries TRBV9 and TRBJ2-5; 9 bases agree with TRBD2. The sample comprised blood. The sequence was obtained from a human donor in good health. Written as DNA, the CDR3 is TGTGCCAGCAGCGTAGATGTGGCTAGCGGGGCGGTAGAGACCCAGTACTTC. It codes for CASSVDVASGAVETQYF.